Below are 21 T cell receptor beta chains sequenced from a single sample in a study of T cell responses to AZD1222 COVID-19 vaccine. Sequencing used immunoSEQ multiplex PCR; TCRdb keeps in-frame clones, though not all of them. The data contain 90,000 to 150,000 clones, about 90% of them singletons. This specimen consisted of peripheral blood, obtained 28 days after the second AZD1222 dose. These receptors all stem from an adult who received the AZD1222 COVID-19 vaccine.

This clone was counted between two and nine times. The genes are TRBV7-9 and TRBJ2-7; weak D call: TRBD1 (6 bases). Trimming cost V 0 bases and J 1 base, with 13 bases left between them. The CDR3 consists of 16 residues. Germline CDR1 is SEHNR and CDR2 is FQNEAQ (reference sequence). The CDR3 DNA follows: TGTGCCAGCAGCTTAGCGCAGGTCCAGGGGTCCTACGAGCAGTACTTC. The encoded protein is CASSLAQVQGSYEQYF.

This chain joins TRBV6-1 and TRBJ1-1; 8 positions match TRBD1. CDR3 length equals 18 residues. V was pared by 2 bases and J by 0 bases, with 11 bases of the junction left unmatched. Per the germline V gene, CDR1 is MNHNS and CDR2 is SASEGT. The CDR3 sequence: CASSEFFRTGTMNTEAFF. For the CDR3, the DNA is TGTGCCAGCAGTGAATTCTTTCGGACAGGGACCATGAACACTGAAGCTTTCTTT.

Only one count was recorded for this clone. The chain carries TRBV5-1 and TRBJ2-3; weak D call: TRBD2 (6 bases). Germline CDR1 SGHRS, CDR2 YFSETQ. Trimming stripped 0 bases from V and 3 bases from J, with 11 bases between. The CDR3 totals 15 residues. The CDR3 DNA reads TGCGCCAGCAGCTTGGCGGGGGTGGAGACAGATACGCAGTATTTT. It encodes CASSLAGVETDTQYF.

The chain carries TRBV7-9 and TRBJ1-4, with D tentatively TRBD1 (6 bases). The CDR3 has 17 residues. The V end lost 5 bases, the J end lost 3 bases, and 19 bases lay between the germline ends. Germline lookup yields CDR1 SEHNR and CDR2 FQNEAQ (reference sequence). This chain's CDR3 is CASSPRGRGAANEKLFF. The CDR3 nucleotides read TGTGCCAGCAGCCCCAGGGGTAGGGGCGCGGCTAATGAAAAACTGTTTTTT.

The J gene is TRBJ2-3, the V gene TRBV9, with 7 bases that match TRBD2. J gave up 1 base and V 3 bases, and 8 bases lay outside the gene matches. The germline gives CDR1 SGDLS, CDR2 YYNGEE. The CDR3 extends over 16 amino acids. The CDR3: CASSASAGLGTDTQYF. The CDR3 DNA reads TGTGCCAGCAGCGCCTCAGCGGGGTTAGGCACAGATACGCAGTATTTT.

A single count supports this clone. The chain carries TRBV9 and TRBJ1-2; TRBD1 aligns across 9 bases. Germline V lookup: CDR1 SGDLS, CDR2 YYNGEE. The junction had 2 bases not matched to a gene; V was cut back by 0 bases and J by 2 bases. The CDR3 extends over 15 amino acids. Here the CDR3 reads CASSVGQGENYGYTF. CDR3 nucleotide sequence: TGTGCCAGCAGCGTAGGACAGGGGGAAAACTATGGCTACACCTTC.

The CDR3 DNA sequence: TGTGCCAGCAGCTTGGGTCAGGGTTACAACTATGGCTACACCTTC. Translating it yields CASSLGQGYNYGYTF. The chain employs TRBV5-4 and TRBJ1-2, with D perhaps matching TRBD1 (5 bases). V was cut by 0 bases and J by 2 bases, with 11 bases left in between. The V gene's germline CDR1 is SGHNT and CDR2 YYREEE (reference sequence). This CDR3 spans 15 amino acids.

V is TRBV19 and J is TRBJ2-1; D possibly corresponds to TRBD2 (6 bases). The CDR3 length is 13 residues. CDR1 is LNHDA, CDR2 SQIVND, per germline (reference sequence). Between the trimmed V and J ends, which lost 4 bases and 9 bases, there was a span of 13 bases. The CDR3 protein is CASSTAWGVEQFF. CDR3 bases: TGTGCCAGTAGTACCGCTTGGGGGGTTGAGCAGTTCTTC.

This sequence joins TRBV6-1 and TRBJ1-1; D uncertain. Germline V gives CDR1 MNHNS, CDR2 SASEGT. Trimming left V 1 base short and J 1 base short, with 7 bases between. The CDR3 spans 14 residues. The CDR3 is CASSEVPRNTEAFF. The CDR3 DNA sequence: TGTGCCAGCAGTGAAGTACCCAGGAACACTGAAGCTTTCTTT.

A single count supports this clone. The rearrangement uses TRBV7-2 and TRBJ1-2, with TRBD1 matching 7 bases. Germline CDR1 is SGHTA and CDR2 is FQGNSA. The CDR3 is made up of 15 amino acids. Trimming cost V 2 bases and J 4 bases; bases outside gene matches: 7. CDR3 in amino acids: CASSLKTGSPYGYTF. CDR3 nucleotide sequence: TGTGCCAGCAGCTTAAAGACAGGGTCGCCCTATGGCTACACCTTC. Combining the CDR3 with reference TRBV7-2 and TRBJ1-2 gives the whole variable domain GAGVSQSPSNKVTEKGKDVELRCDPISGHTALYWYRQSLGQGLEFLIYFQGNSAPDKSGLPSDRFSAERTGGSVSTLTIQRTQQEDSAVYLCASSLKTGSPYGYTFGSGTRLTVV.

The chain combines TRBV6-5 with TRBJ1-2, with D unclear. The CDR3 runs to 13 residues. V lost 5 bases, J lost 4 bases, and 11 bases lay in between. CDR1 and CDR2 (germline): MNHEY, SVGAGI. CDR3 protein: CASSPVWGYGYTF. CDR3 sequence (DNA): TGTGCCAGCAGTCCCGTGTGGGGCTATGGCTACACCTTC.

V and J are TRBV7-3 and TRBJ1-6; a weak D match, TRBD1 (5 bases). Trimming left V 5 bases short and J 10 bases short, with 18 bases between. Per the germline V gene, CDR1 is SGHTA and CDR2 is FQGTGA. CDR3 length: 15 residues. The CDR3: CASSPSGGAESPLHF. CDR3 nucleotides: TGTGCCAGCAGCCCCTCGGGGGGTGCGGAATCACCCCTCCACTTT.

The table lists this clone with a count of one. V gene TRBV7-3 combines with J gene TRBJ2-2; 7 bases are a match to TRBD2. Germline CDR1 and CDR2: SGHTA and FQGTGA. The ends lost 3 bases at V and 4 bases at J; junction bases unmatched: 2. The CDR3 runs to 14 residues. CDR3 amino acids: CASSLTSRTGELFF. CDR3 bases: TGTGCCAGCAGCTTGACTAGCCGCACCGGGGAGCTGTTTTTT.

A few counts support this clone. The chain employs TRBV19 and TRBJ2-7; D uncertain. Germline CDR1 reads LNHDA; CDR2 reads SQIVND (reference sequence). Deletions cut 1 base from V and 0 bases from J, with 7 bases between. This CDR3 is 14 amino acids long. In DNA form, the CDR3 reads TGTGCCAGTAGTATAGGCTACAGCTCCTACGAGCAGTACTTC. Translated, it gives CASSIGYSSYEQYF. The full variable domain, rest sourced from reference TRBV19 and TRBJ2-7, is DGGITQSPKYLFRKEGQNVTLSCEQNLNHDAMYWYRQDPGQGLRLIYYSQIVNDFQKGDIAEGYSVSREKKESFPLTVTSAQKNPTAFYLCASSIGYSSYEQYFGPGTRLTVT.

The V and J genes are TRBV6-4 and TRBJ2-2; 13 nucleotides match TRBD2. This CDR3 is 15 amino acids long. V lost 5 bases, J lost 5 bases, and 2 bases stayed unmatched. Per germline, CDR1 MRHNA and CDR2 SNTAGT. In nucleotides, the CDR3 is TGTGCCAGCAGTCCGGGACTAGCGGGGACCGGGGAGCTGTTTTTT. It yields the protein CASSPGLAGTGELFF.

The chain links TRBV30 to TRBJ2-1; 10 nucleotides match TRBD2. CDR3 length equals 14 residues. Germline V gene lookup returns CDR1 GTSNPN and CDR2 SVGIG (reference sequence). CDR3 DNA sequence: TGTGCTGGGAGTAGCGGGGGGATCTACAATGAGCAGTTCTTC. This translates into CAGSSGGIYNEQFF.

The CDR3 reads CASSQGVTPRANTGELFF. The CDR3 DNA is TGCGCCAGCAGCCAAGGGGTGACACCAAGGGCGAACACCGGGGAGCTGTTTTTT. This chain uses TRBV4-3 with TRBJ2-2; D remains ambiguous. Germline loops: CDR1 LGHNA, CDR2 YSLEER. Trimming removed 1 base from V and 0 bases from J, with 15 bases in between. There are 18 residues in the CDR3.

The chain uses TRBV5-1 and TRBJ2-1, with 11 positions matching TRBD1. CDR1 is SGHRS, CDR2 YFSETQ, per germline. The V gene end was trimmed by 5 bases and the J gene end by 2 bases; junction bases not matched to a gene: 3. The CDR3 extends over 15 amino acids. CDR3 sequence reads: CASRRGQGAYNEQFF. The CDR3 DNA is TGCGCCAGCAGACGGGGACAGGGGGCCTACAATGAGCAGTTCTTC.

This chain joins TRBV5-8 and TRBJ1-5; TRBD1 aligns across 9 bases. Trimming removed 0 bases from V and 4 bases from J; junction bases left unmatched: 5. Germline loops: CDR1 SGHTS, CDR2 YDEGEE. The CDR3 is 16 amino acids. The DNA of the CDR3 is TGTGCCAGCAGCTTGGGGTGGGGACAGGGAAATCAGCCCCAGCATTTT. Its translation: CASSLGWGQGNQPQHF.

J is TRBJ2-6 and V is TRBV6-2 or TRBV6-3; D uncertain. The V end lost 2 bases, the J end lost 6 bases, and 17 bases lay between the germline ends. Germline V lookup: CDR1 MNHEY, CDR2 SVGEGT. This CDR3 has 17 residues. The CDR3 nucleotides are TGTGCCAGCAGTTACAATCCACTTCTCTCTTTGGCCAACGTCCTGACTTTC. Amino acid sequence: CASSYNPLLSLANVLTF.

J is TRBJ1-5 and V is TRBV2, with TRBD1 matching over 9 bases. J was trimmed by 7 bases and V by 3 bases; bases with no gene match: 7. CDR1 is SNHLY and CDR2 is FYNNEI in the germline V gene. The CDR3 covers 15 residues. The chain's CDR3 is CASSEHGTGIQPQHF. CDR3 coding DNA: TGTGCCAGCAGTGAGCACGGGACAGGGATCCAGCCCCAGCATTTT.